The rows below give T cell receptor beta chains drawn from one sample of a study of blood T cell repertoires in COVID-19. Using immunoSEQ multiplex PCR, the repertoire was profiled, and TCRdb retains in-frame clones only, with some absent. The sample shows about 110,000 clones, roughly 88% of them seen only once. The sequenced material came from peripheral blood. The origin of the receptors is a woman aged 65 to 85 with acute or convalescent COVID-19. The CDR3 runs from the conserved cysteine through the conserved F or W. Size values are once, few and many counts, or a class for expanded clones, and some rows have none.

TRBJ1-1	NA	TRBV19	CASSINPGAGGTEAFF
TRBJ1-2	NA	TRBV5-4	CASSAGTGEGYTF
TRBJ2-7	once	TRBV23-1	CASSRRDDEQYF
TRBJ2-1	NA	TRBV19	CATRWGGLGDEQFF
TRBJ2-3	NA	TRBV4-1	CASSPVGQDTDTQYF
TRBJ2-5	NA	TRBV2	CASTRAGAGETQYF
TRBJ1-6	NA	TRBV10-3	CATAAAGGSPLHF
TRBJ2-2	NA	TRBV5-1	CASQRPGLAGARDTGELFF
TRBJ2-7	NA	TRBV5-1	CASSLARRVAGDEQYF
TRBJ1-2	NA	TRBV19	CASSGTGGYGYTF
TRBJ2-7	once	TRBV6-1	CASSELQGSEQYF
TRBJ2-1	once	TRBV14	CASSPSPGLAHYNEQFF
TRBJ1-2	few	TRBV10-3	CAISERGANYGYTF
TRBJ2-1	NA	TRBV6-5	CASVDRGGFDEQFF
TRBJ1-1	once	TRBV5-8	CASSGGAINTEAFF
TRBJ2-1	NA	TRBV9	CASSAVASGGAGGNEQFF
TRBJ1-1	few	TRBV4-2	CASSQGAGHPQVVNTEAFF
TRBJ2-3	NA	TRBV5-1	CASSLEGASDTQYF
TRBJ2-5	NA	TRBV9	CASSAQGSGTQYF
TRBJ2-1	NA	TRBV2	CASSGPGLAEPAYNEQFF
TRBJ1-2	NA	TRBV30	CAWSVRDYGYTF
TRBJ1-3	NA	TRBV7-2	CASSLGGVIGNTIYF
TRBJ2-1	few	TRBV7-9	CASSSQGGWGNNEQFF
TRBJ1-5	NA	TRBV19	CASSITAQRSNQPQHF
TRBJ2-7	NA	TRBV5-6	CASSSVRRQRYEQYF
TRBJ2-7	NA	TRBV5-1	CASSALGGSSIDEQYF
TRBJ1-4	NA	TRBV12-5	CASGSLVTARQPEGGEKLFF
TRBJ1-4	NA	TRBV6-6	CASSYGGIGNEKLFF
TRBJ2-5	NA	TRBV7-3	CASSSYGQAETQYF
TRBJ2-1	NA	TRBV18	CASSRLMGGSYNEQFF
TRBJ1-1	NA	TRBV9	CASSPSGRGGGTEAFF
TRBJ1-1	NA	TRBV3-1/TRBV3-2	CASSQQANTEAFF
TRBJ2-7	NA	TRBV3-1/TRBV3-2	CASSPIAGGPYEQYF
TRBJ2-3	NA	TRBV5-1	CASSTGQTSTDTQYF
TRBJ1-2	once	TRBV6-5	CASSPPSFNYGYTF
TRBJ1-5	NA	TRBV28	CASSLSGTRGLSNQPQHF
TRBJ1-2	NA	TRBV28	CASGEPGTANYGYTF
TRBJ2-3	NA	TRBV6-5	CASSSRTSGRADTQYF
TRBJ2-7	NA	TRBV9	CASSPGPAPYEQYF
TRBJ2-3	few	TRBV11-3	CASSITSGSTDTQYF
TRBJ2-1	NA	TRBV2	CASWGQGASYNEQFF
TRBJ1-1	NA	TRBV24-1	CATSDTGDEAFF
TRBJ1-1	NA	TRBV5-8	CASSLVQGVTEAFF
TRBJ1-2	NA	TRBV9	CASSVSDREDYGYTF
TRBJ2-7	NA	TRBV6-4	CASSRDRGDEQYF
TRBJ2-7	NA	TRBV7-8	CASSFQKLSYEQYF
TRBJ1-1	NA	TRBV30	CAWSVSTTTEAFF
TRBJ2-3	NA	TRBV5-1	CASSLDGDPSTDTQYF
TRBJ2-3	NA	TRBV23-1	CASRRDGTSGTGCHTDTQYF
TRBJ2-7	NA	TRBV5-5	CASSLQGYEQYF
TRBJ2-7	NA	TRBV30	CAWSVRRGLEQYF